Listed below are T cell receptor beta chains from one sample, sequenced in a study of shared clonotypes between healthy human individuals. TCRdb keeps only in-frame clones here, not all; method: immunoSEQ multiplex PCR. Of around 1,900,000 clones listed, roughly 93% are singletons. Sequencing was performed on naive CD8+ T cells from PBMCs. The receptors stem from a man aged 18 to 29 in good health. Some clones in this sample may be carry-over from other donors' samples. CDR3s include the opening cysteine and the closing phenylalanine or tryptophan. D genes are given only for firm matches. Clone size appears in some rows only: once, few, many, or a class for an expanded clone.

J gene: TRBJ2-1; D gene: -; clone size: -; V gene: TRBV5-1; CDR3 DNA: TGCGCCAGCAGCCCCACGGGCGCTACCCCCTACAATGAGCAGTTCTTC; CDR3 protein: CASSPTGATPYNEQFF
J gene: TRBJ2-1; D gene: -; clone size: -; V gene: TRBV13; CDR3 DNA: TGTGCCAGCAGCTTGGGTCTTCGCAATGAGCAGTTCTTC; CDR3 protein: CASSLGLRNEQFF
J gene: TRBJ2-7; D gene: -; clone size: -; V gene: TRBV6-1; CDR3 DNA: TGTGCCAGCAGTGACCTCTCTCCCTCCGGGGCCCTCGAGCAGTACTTC; CDR3 protein: CASSDLSPSGALEQYF
J gene: TRBJ1-1; D gene: TRBD1; clone size: -; V gene: TRBV15; CDR3 DNA: TGTGCCACCAGGGGAGGGGGCGTAGTGAACACTGAAGCTTTCTTT; CDR3 protein: CATRGGGVVNTEAFF
J gene: TRBJ1-3; D gene: -; clone size: -; V gene: TRBV5-5; CDR3 DNA: TGTGCCAGCAGCGGGGTCTCTGGAAACACCATATATTTT; CDR3 protein: CASSGVSGNTIYF
J gene: TRBJ2-6; D gene: -; clone size: -; V gene: TRBV27; CDR3 DNA: TGTGCCAGCAGTTATGTAGGGTCTGGGGCCAACGTCCTGACTTTC; CDR3 protein: CASSYVGSGANVLTF
J gene: TRBJ2-2; D gene: -; clone size: -; V gene: TRBV28; CDR3 DNA: -; CDR3 protein: CASSFLAGANTGELFF
J gene: TRBJ2-1; D gene: -; clone size: -; V gene: TRBV6-5; CDR3 DNA: TGTGCCAGCAGTGATAGGGACCTCCGGGGCGAGTTCTTC; CDR3 protein: CASSDRDLRGEFF
J gene: TRBJ2-5; D gene: TRBD1; clone size: -; V gene: TRBV7-9; CDR3 DNA: TGTGCCAGCAGCCCCAGACAGGGGGCCCAAGAGACCCAGTACTTC; CDR3 protein: CASSPRQGAQETQYF
J gene: TRBJ2-4; D gene: -; clone size: -; V gene: TRBV19; CDR3 DNA: TGTGCCAGTAGTATGGAGGACTCCAGGGCGGGCATTCAGTACTTC; CDR3 protein: CASSMEDSRAGIQYF
J gene: TRBJ2-2; D gene: TRBD2; clone size: -; V gene: TRBV5-1; CDR3 DNA: TGCGCCAGCAGCTTTGGGGGGACTAGCGTCGACACCGGGGAGCTGTTTTTT; CDR3 protein: CASSFGGTSVDTGELFF
J gene: TRBJ1-1; D gene: TRBD1; clone size: -; V gene: TRBV7-9; CDR3 DNA: TGTGCCAGCAGCTTAATGCAGGGGGCGGACACTGAAGCTTTCTTT; CDR3 protein: CASSLMQGADTEAFF
J gene: TRBJ1-3; D gene: -; clone size: once; V gene: TRBV7-8; CDR3 DNA: TGTGCCAGCAGCTTAGGCTACAGGGGAAACACCATATATTTT; CDR3 protein: CASSLGYRGNTIYF
J gene: TRBJ1-2; D gene: TRBD1; clone size: once; V gene: TRBV27; CDR3 DNA: TGTGCCAGCAGCTACAGGACAGGGCAATACTATGGCTACACCTTC; CDR3 protein: CASSYRTGQYYGYTF
J gene: TRBJ2-7; D gene: -; clone size: -; V gene: TRBV5-5; CDR3 DNA: TGTGCCAGCAGCTTGGCCTCAGGGGATTGGTACTTC; CDR3 protein: CASSLASGDWYF
J gene: TRBJ2-1; D gene: TRBD2; clone size: -; V gene: TRBV19; CDR3 DNA: TGTGCCAGTAGTTCTCGGACTAGCGGAGGCGATGAGCAGTTCTTC; CDR3 protein: CASSSRTSGGDEQFF
J gene: TRBJ2-1; D gene: TRBD1; clone size: -; V gene: TRBV7-9; CDR3 DNA: TGTGCCAGCAGGGCAGGACAGGGTAGCCACAATGAGCAGTTCTTC; CDR3 protein: CASRAGQGSHNEQFF
J gene: TRBJ2-3; D gene: -; clone size: -; V gene: TRBV6-1; CDR3 DNA: TGTGCCAGCAGAGACTACCAGGGGAGCACAGATACGCAGTATTTT; CDR3 protein: CASRDYQGSTDTQYF
J gene: TRBJ1-5; D gene: -; clone size: -; V gene: TRBV28; CDR3 DNA: TGTGCCAGCAGTTTATGGTTGGGCGAATATAGCAATCAGCCCCAGCATTTT; CDR3 protein: CASSLWLGEYSNQPQHF
J gene: TRBJ2-7; D gene: TRBD1; clone size: -; V gene: TRBV5-4; CDR3 DNA: TGTGCCAGCAGCGCGGACAGGGGTTACGAGCAGTACTTC; CDR3 protein: CASSADRGYEQYF
J gene: TRBJ2-2; D gene: TRBD1; clone size: -; V gene: TRBV18; CDR3 DNA: TGTGCCAGCTCACCTGGTCGACAGGGCCCTCGTGTCGGGGAGCTGTTTTTT; CDR3 protein: CASSPGRQGPRVGELFF
J gene: TRBJ2-7; D gene: -; clone size: -; V gene: TRBV7-9; CDR3 DNA: TGTGCCAGCAGCTTAGGAGGACAATCTTATCGCTCCTACGAGCAGTACTTC; CDR3 protein: CASSLGGQSYRSYEQYF
J gene: TRBJ1-5; D gene: -; clone size: -; V gene: TRBV28; CDR3 DNA: TGTGCCAGCAGTTTTGGCAGTAATCAGCATTTT; CDR3 protein: CASSFGSNQHF